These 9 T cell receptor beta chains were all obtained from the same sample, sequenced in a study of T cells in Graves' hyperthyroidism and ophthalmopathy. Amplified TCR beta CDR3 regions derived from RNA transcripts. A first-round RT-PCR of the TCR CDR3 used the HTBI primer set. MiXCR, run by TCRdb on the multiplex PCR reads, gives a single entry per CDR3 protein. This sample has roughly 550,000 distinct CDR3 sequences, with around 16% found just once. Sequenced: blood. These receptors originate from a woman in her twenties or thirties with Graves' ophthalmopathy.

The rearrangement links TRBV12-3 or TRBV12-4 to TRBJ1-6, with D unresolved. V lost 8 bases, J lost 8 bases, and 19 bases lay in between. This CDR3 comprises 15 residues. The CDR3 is CASSQRAGYYSPLHF. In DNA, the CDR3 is TGTGCCAGCTCTCAAAGGGCAGGATATTATTCACCCCTCCACTTT.

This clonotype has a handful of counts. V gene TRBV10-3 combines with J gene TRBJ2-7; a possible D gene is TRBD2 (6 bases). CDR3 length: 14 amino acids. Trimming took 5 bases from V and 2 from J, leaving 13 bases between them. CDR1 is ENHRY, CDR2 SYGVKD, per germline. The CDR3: CAISHTGATYEQYF. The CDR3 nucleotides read TGTGCCATCAGTCACACGGGAGCGACCTACGAGCAGTACTTC.

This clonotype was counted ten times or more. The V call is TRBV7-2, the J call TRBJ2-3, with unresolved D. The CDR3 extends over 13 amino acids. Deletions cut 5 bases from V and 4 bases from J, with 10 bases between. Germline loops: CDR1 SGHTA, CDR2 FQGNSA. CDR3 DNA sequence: TGTGCCAGCAGCCCCGGGTCTCCAGATACGCAGTATTTT. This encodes CASSPGSPDTQYF. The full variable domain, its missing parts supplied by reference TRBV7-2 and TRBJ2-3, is GAGVSQSPSNKVTEKGKDVELRCDPISGHTALYWYRQSLGQGLEFLIYFQGNSAPDKSGLPSDRFSAERTGGSVSTLTIQRTQQEDSAVYLCASSPGSPDTQYFGPGTRLTVL.

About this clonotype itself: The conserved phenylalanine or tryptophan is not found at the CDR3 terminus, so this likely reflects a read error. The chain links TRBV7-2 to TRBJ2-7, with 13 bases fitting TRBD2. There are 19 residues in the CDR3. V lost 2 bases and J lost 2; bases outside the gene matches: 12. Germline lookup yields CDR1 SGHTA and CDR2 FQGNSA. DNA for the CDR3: TGTGCCAGCAGCTTATCGGAGACTAGCGGGAGGCGCAACGCCTACGAGCAGTACTCC. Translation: CASSLSETSGRRNAYEQYS.

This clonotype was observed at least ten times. CDR3 residues: CSARSDLAAETQYF. The CDR3 bases are TGCAGTGCTAGATCCGACTTAGCGGCAGAGACCCAGTACTTC. The V gene is TRBV20-1, the J gene TRBJ2-5; D is possibly TRBD2 (6 bases). The CDR3 has 14 amino acids. The germline V gene has CDR1 DFQATT and CDR2 SNEGSKA (reference sequence). The V end was cut by 2 bases, the J end by 4 bases, with 14 bases between.

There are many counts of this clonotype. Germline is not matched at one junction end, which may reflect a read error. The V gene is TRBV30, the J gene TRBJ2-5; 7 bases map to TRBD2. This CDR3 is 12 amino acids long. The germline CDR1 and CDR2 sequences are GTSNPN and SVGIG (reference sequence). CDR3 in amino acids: CAGRDRGETQYF. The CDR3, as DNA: TGTGCCGGGAGGGATAGGGGAGAGACCCAGTACTTC.

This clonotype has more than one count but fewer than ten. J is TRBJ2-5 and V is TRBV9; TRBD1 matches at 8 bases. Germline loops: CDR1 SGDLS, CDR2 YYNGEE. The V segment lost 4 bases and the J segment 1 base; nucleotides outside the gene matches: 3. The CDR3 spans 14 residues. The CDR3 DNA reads TGTGCCAGCAGCTCGGGACAGGCCCAAGAGACCCAGTACTTC. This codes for CASSSGQAQETQYF.

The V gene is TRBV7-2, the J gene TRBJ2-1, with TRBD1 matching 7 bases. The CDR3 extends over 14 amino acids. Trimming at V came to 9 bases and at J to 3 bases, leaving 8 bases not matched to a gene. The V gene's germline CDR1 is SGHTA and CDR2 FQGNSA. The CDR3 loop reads CASTDGTVYNEQFF. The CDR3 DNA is TGTGCCAGTACGGACGGGACAGTCTACAATGAGCAGTTCTTC.

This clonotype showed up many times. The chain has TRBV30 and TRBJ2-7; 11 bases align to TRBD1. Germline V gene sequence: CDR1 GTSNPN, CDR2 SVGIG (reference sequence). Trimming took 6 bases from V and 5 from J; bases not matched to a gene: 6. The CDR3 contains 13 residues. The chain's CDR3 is CACPGQGDHEQYF. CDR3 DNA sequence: TGTGCCTGTCCGGGACAGGGGGACCACGAGCAGTACTTC. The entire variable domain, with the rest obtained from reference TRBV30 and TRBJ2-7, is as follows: SQTIHQWPATLVQPVGSPLSLECTVEGTSNPNLYWYRQAAGRGLQLLFYSVGIGQISSEVPQNLSASRPQDRQFILSSKKLLLSDSGFYLCACPGQGDHEQYFGPGTRLTVT.